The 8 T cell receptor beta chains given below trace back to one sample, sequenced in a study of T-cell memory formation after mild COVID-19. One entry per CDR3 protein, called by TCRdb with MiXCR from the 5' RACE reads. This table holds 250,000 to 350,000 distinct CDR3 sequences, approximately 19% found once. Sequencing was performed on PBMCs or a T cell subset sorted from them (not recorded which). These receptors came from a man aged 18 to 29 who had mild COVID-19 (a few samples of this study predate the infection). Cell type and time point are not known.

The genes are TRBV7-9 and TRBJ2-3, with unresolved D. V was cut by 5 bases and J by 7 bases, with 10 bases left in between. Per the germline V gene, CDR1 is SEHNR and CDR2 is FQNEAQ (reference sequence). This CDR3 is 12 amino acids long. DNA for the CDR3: TGTGCCAGCAGCCCTGGGTCTCATACGCAGTATTTT. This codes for CASSPGSHTQYF.

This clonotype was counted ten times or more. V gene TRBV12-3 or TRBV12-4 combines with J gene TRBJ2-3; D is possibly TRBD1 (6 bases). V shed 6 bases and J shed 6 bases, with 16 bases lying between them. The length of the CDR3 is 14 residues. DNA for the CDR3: TGTGCCAGCAGCCCAACAGGGACCTGGGATACGCAGTATTTT. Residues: CASSPTGTWDTQYF.

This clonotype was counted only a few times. The CDR3 reads CASSSPGTNTEAFF. CDR3 nucleotides: TGTGCCAGCAGCTCCCCGGGGACCAACACTGAAGCTTTCTTT. The genes are TRBV7-9 and TRBJ1-1, with D perhaps TRBD1 (5 bases). Deletions cut 4 bases from V and 2 bases from J, with 11 bases between. CDR3 length: 14 residues. Germline V gene lookup returns CDR1 SEHNR and CDR2 FQNEAQ (reference sequence). The variable domain in full, completed from reference TRBV7-9 and TRBJ1-1, reads DTGVSQNPRHKITKRGQNVTFRCDPISEHNRLYWYRQTLGQGPEFLTYFQNEAQLEKSRLLSDRFSAERPKGSFSTLEIQRTEQGDSAMYLCASSSPGTNTEAFFGQGTRLTVV.

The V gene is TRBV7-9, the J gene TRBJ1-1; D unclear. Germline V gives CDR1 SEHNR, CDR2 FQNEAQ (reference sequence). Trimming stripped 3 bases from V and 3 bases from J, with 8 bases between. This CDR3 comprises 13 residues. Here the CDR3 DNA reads TGTGCCAGCAGCTTTATCGAGGACACTGAAGCTTTCTTT. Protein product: CASSFIEDTEAFF.

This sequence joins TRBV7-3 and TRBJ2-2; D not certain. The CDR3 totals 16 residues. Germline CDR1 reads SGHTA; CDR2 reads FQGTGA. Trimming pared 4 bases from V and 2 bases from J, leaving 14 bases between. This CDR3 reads CASSSYSSGNTGELFF. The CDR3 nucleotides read TGTGCCAGCAGCTCCTACTCGTCAGGCAACACCGGGGAGCTGTTTTTT.

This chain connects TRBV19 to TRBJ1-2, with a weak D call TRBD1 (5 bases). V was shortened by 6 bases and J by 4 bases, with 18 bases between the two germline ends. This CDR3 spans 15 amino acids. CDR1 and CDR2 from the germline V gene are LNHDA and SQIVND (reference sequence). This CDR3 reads CASRRGIGEGYGYTF. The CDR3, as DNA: TGTGCCAGTAGAAGGGGCATTGGGGAAGGCTATGGCTACACCTTC.

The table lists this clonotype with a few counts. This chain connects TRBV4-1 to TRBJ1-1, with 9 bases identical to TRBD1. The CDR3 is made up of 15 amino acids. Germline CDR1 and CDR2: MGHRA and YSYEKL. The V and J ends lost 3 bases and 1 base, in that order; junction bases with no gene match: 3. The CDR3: CASSQQTGGNTEAFF. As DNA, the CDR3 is TGCGCCAGCAGCCAGCAGACAGGGGGGAACACTGAAGCTTTCTTT.

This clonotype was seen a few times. CDR3 region: CASSTRDTRASNTGELFF. For the CDR3, the DNA is TGTGCCAGCAGCACACGGGACACCAGGGCATCGAACACCGGGGAGCTGTTTTTT. This chain joins TRBV7-9 and TRBJ2-2; D possibly corresponds to TRBD1 (6 bases). V lost 5 bases and J 0 bases, leaving 19 bases between the germline ends. The CDR3 totals 18 residues. The V gene's germline CDR1 is SEHNR and CDR2 FQNEAQ (reference sequence).